The present T cell receptor beta chain was sequenced within a study of cytomegalovirus exposure and HLA in healthy donors. Study-wide points: A previous analysis found most TCR beta V segments productive roughly 87% or roughly 30% of the time. Several of the most significant clusters were apparently associated with common viral pathogens in a later analysis. Owing to their indistinguishability, certain V segments, notably TRBV6-2 and TRBV6-3, were excluded.

Each of the donors was a healthy bone marrow donor. The germline V gene has CDR1 SGDLS and CDR2 YYNGEE. The CDR3 consists of 15 residues. After removal of 2 bases from V and 2 bases from J, the junction contained 2 bases not matched to a gene. The PCR was carried out with 60 Vbeta primers and 13 Jbeta primers. Produced via immunoSEQ multiplex PCR; TCRdb's table is partial and in-frame only. The data hold 150,000 to 200,000 clones, with approximately 80% observed a single time. Concerning this clone: Its antigen remains unknown.

Sequencing was done on a sample of PBMCs. This clonotype originated in a woman younger than 35 in good health and CMV-seronegative. The chain uses TRBV9 and TRBJ2-3; 10 positions match TRBD2. This CDR3 is CASSVTSGITDTQYF. The CDR3 nucleotides read TGTGCCAGCAGCGTTACTAGCGGGATCACAGATACGCAGTATTTT.